These 26 T cell receptor beta chains were all obtained from the same sample, sequenced in a study of tumor and adjacent non-tumor tissue in lung cancer. A modified ARM-PCR protocol with three rounds of nested PCR amplified TCRbeta. TCRdb re-analysed the multiplex PCR reads in MiXCR, keeping a single row per CDR3 protein. The sample has about 66,000 distinct CDR3 sequences, about 80% seen once; the top ten hold roughly 27%. This sample's RNA came from whole unsorted tissue. Sequences were obtained from lung tumor tissue. These receptors all stem from a man aged 55 to 69 with non-small cell lung cancer.

V and J are TRBV19 and TRBJ2-5; D possibly uses TRBD1 or TRBD2 (5 bases each). The CDR3 contains 12 residues. V gave up 1 base and J gave up 5 bases, with 5 bases separating them. Germline-derived CDR1 and CDR2 are LNHDA and SQIVND (reference sequence). In DNA form, the CDR3 reads TGTGCCAGTAGTATAGGGGGGGAGACCCAGTACTTC. This translates into CASSIGGETQYF. The full variable domain, in which reference TRBV19 and TRBJ2-5 provide the parts outside the CDR3, is DGGITQSPKYLFRKEGQNVTLSCEQNLNHDAMYWYRQDPGQGLRLIYYSQIVNDFQKGDIAEGYSVSREKKESFPLTVTSAQKNPTAFYLCASSIGGETQYFGPGTRLLVL.

This clonotype has just one count. An end of the junction does not agree with germline; a read error may underlie this. CDR3 DNA sequence: TGCAGTGCAAGGACCGGGGCGCGATATGGCTACTCCTTC. Its translation: CSARTGARYGYSF. The chain carries TRBV20-1 and TRBJ1-2, with D possibly being TRBD1 (5 bases). The CDR3 has 13 residues. Germline CDR1 is DFQATT and CDR2 is SNEGSKA (reference sequence).

The chain uses TRBV11-2 and TRBJ2-3; 8 nucleotides match TRBD2. V shed 5 bases, J shed 5 bases, and the junction held 9 bases outside the gene matches. CDR1 and CDR2 from the germline V gene are SGHAT and FQNNGV. The CDR3 length is 15 residues. CDR3 loop: CASSQITGGLDTQYF. The CDR3 DNA reads as TGTGCCAGCAGCCAAATAACGGGAGGGCTAGATACGCAGTATTTT.

Regarding this clonotype: The CDR3 carries no conserved terminal phenylalanine or tryptophan, so it likely arises from a read error. No DNA is shown, since the ends of the CDR3 on it are uncertain; the CDR3 is the one TCRdb lists. This sequence joins TRBV29-1 and TRBJ2-5. CDR1 SQVTM and CDR2 ANQGSEA come from the germline V gene. The length of the CDR3 is 13 amino acids, counting both ends. The CDR3 reads CSAPFYTQETHYL.

Concerning this clonotype: At one end, the junction sequence differs from germline, possibly due to a read error. This CDR3 reads CASTLLTRRGLGNETQYF. CDR3 in DNA: TGTGCCAGCACTTTACTAACCCGCCGGGGACTAGGGAACGAGACCCAGTACTTC. The chain employs TRBV12-3 or TRBV12-4 and TRBJ2-5; 8 positions match TRBD2. The CDR3 runs to 18 residues.

On this clonotype: At one end, the junction sequence differs from germline, possibly due to a read error. The chain carries TRBV6-6 and TRBJ2-1, with D perhaps matching TRBD2 (5 bases). CDR3 size: 15 residues. Germline assignment: CDR1 MNHNY and CDR2 SVGAGI (reference sequence). DNA for the CDR3: TGTGCCAGCAGTCTTTCCCAGTGGGAGTGGAATGTGCAGTTCTTC. Its translation is CASSLSQWEWNVQFF.

Points on this clonotype: This is likely a read error, given that the CDR3 carries no conserved phenylalanine or tryptophan at its end. The V call is TRBV11-1, the J call TRBJ2-2; D tentatively fits TRBD1 or TRBD2 (5 bases each). Per the germline V gene, CDR1 is SGHAT and CDR2 is FQDESV (reference sequence). The CDR3 has 14 residues. The CDR3 coding sequence is TGTGCCAGCAGCTATATTAATGGCACCGGGGACCTGTTTCTT. Translating gives CASSYINGTGDLFL.

The chain links TRBV20-1 to TRBJ2-7, with a possible D match to TRBD1 (5 bases). The V end was cut by 8 bases, the J end by 3 bases, with 14 bases between. The V gene's germline CDR1 is DFQATT and CDR2 SNEGSKA (reference sequence). The CDR3 has 12 residues. CDR3 coding DNA: TGCAGTACTATCCAACAGGACTACGAGCAGTACTTC. It codes for CSTIQQDYEQYF.

This clonotype is medium-sized (0.01 to 0.1%) within its sample. The chain joins TRBV6-5 to TRBJ2-1, with D unresolved. With 0 bases removed from V and 4 bases from J, the gap between germline ends came to 7 bases. This CDR3 region has 14 residues. CDR1 is MNHEY and CDR2 is SVGAGI in the germline V gene. This CDR3 is CASSYSEEYNEQFF. In DNA, the CDR3 is TGTGCCAGCAGTTACTCCGAGGAGTACAATGAGCAGTTCTTC.

Concerning this clonotype itself: This may arise from a read error, as a much more abundant clone is one base away. The V and J genes are TRBV10-3 and TRBJ2-7; 7 nucleotides align to TRBD1. The CDR3 runs 14 residues. The trim removed 10 bases at V and 8 bases at J, leaving 17 bases unmatched. Germline V lookup: CDR1 ENHRY, CDR2 SYGVKD. The CDR3 loop reads CATNRGAEASKQYF. The CDR3 nucleotides are TGTGCCACGAACAGGGGAGCAGAGGCGTCCAAGCAGTACTTC.

V usage is TRBV20-1 and J usage is TRBJ2-1; no firm D call. Germline V gene lookup returns CDR1 DFQATT and CDR2 SNEGSKA (reference sequence). This CDR3 is 11 amino acids long. Trimming took off 4 bases at V and 16 bases at J, with 17 bases between the two ends. CDR3 bases: TGCAGTGCTACCCTTTACAATGAACACTTCTTC. As protein: CSATLYNEHFF.

This clonotype was counted a few times. V is TRBV18 and J is TRBJ2-3, with 7 bases aligning to TRBD2. The germline V gene encodes CDR1 KGHSH and CDR2 LQKENI. The CDR3 has 15 residues. V lost 3 bases and J lost 11; bases outside the gene matches: 14. The CDR3 here is CASSPLAARLYKQYF. Here the CDR3 DNA reads TGTGCCAGCTCACCCCTAGCGGCCCGCCTTTACAAGCAGTATTTT.

This clonotype was detected only a few times. Mismatch with germline at one junction end may stem from a read error. The chain employs TRBV12-5 and TRBJ2-7, with 8 bases aligning to TRBD1. The germline V gene has CDR1 LGHNT and CDR2 FRNRAP. The CDR3 has 20 amino acids. Here the CDR3 reads CANGLVPGTGQLFDSYEQYF. DNA of the CDR3: TGTGCTAATGGTTTGGTACCTGGGACAGGACAATTATTCGACTCCTATGAGCAGTACTTC.

To note about this clonotype: The missing conserved phenylalanine or tryptophan at the end of this CDR3 makes a read error likely. The chain carries TRBV6-5 and TRBJ1-1; the D is unclear. The CDR3 extends over 14 amino acids. CDR1 is MNHEY and CDR2 is SVGAGI in the germline V gene. The CDR3 protein is CASSYLRANIEAFS. CDR3 DNA sequence: TGTGCCAGCAGTTACTTACGGGCGAACATTGAAGCTTTCTCT.

The chain recombines TRBV28 with TRBJ2-5; 11 bases align to TRBD2. The CDR3 consists of 16 residues. J gave up 5 bases and V 5 bases, and 10 bases lay outside the gene matches. CDR1 MDHEN and CDR2 SYDVKM come from the germline V gene. The CDR3 here is CASSLIAGGPRETQYF. CDR3 nucleotide sequence: TGTGCCAGCAGTCTAATAGCGGGAGGGCCTCGGGAGACCCAGTACTTC. Full variable domain (rest looked up from reference TRBV28 and TRBJ2-5): DVKVTQSSRYLVKRTGEKVFLECVQDMDHENMFWYRQDPGLGLRLIYFSYDVKMKEKGDIPEGYSVSREKKERFSLILESASTNQTSMYLCASSLIAGGPRETQYFGPGTRLLVL.

CDR3 bases: TGCAGTGCTTCCGTCCAGGGACTAGGGAACACAGATACGCAGTATTTT. It encodes CSASVQGLGNTDTQYF. The chain employs TRBV20-1 and TRBJ2-3, with 8 bases matching TRBD2. Trimming at V came to 5 bases and at J to 2 bases, leaving 12 bases not matched to a gene. This CDR3 has 16 amino acids. From germline, CDR1 is DFQATT and CDR2 SNEGSKA (reference sequence).

This clonotype was observed many times. The V gene is TRBV20-1, the J gene TRBJ1-2; D gene unclear. The germline gives CDR1 DFQATT, CDR2 SNEGSKA (reference sequence). The CDR3 is made up of 14 amino acids. V was clipped by 0 bases and J by 4 bases, with 12 bases between them. The CDR3 protein is CSARDLRGIYGYTF. DNA of the CDR3: TGCAGTGCTAGAGATCTTAGAGGGATCTATGGCTACACCTTC.

In this sample, this clonotype turned up a few times. Possible read error: a much larger clone is one base away. The genes are TRBV20-1 and TRBJ1-1; D is unclear. Trimming pared 7 bases from V and 4 bases from J, leaving 16 bases between. Germline V gives CDR1 DFQATT, CDR2 SNEGSKA (reference sequence). The CDR3 runs 13 residues. CDR3 amino acids: CSVSPTVPTEAFF. The CDR3 bases are TGCAGTGTGTCCCCTACAGTTCCCACTGAAGCTTTCTTT.

In the case of this clonotype: The junction departs from germline at one end; a sequencing error may be responsible. The V and J genes are TRBV6-5 and TRBJ2-6; D gene unclear. The CDR3 sequence is 16 residues long. Looked up from germline, CDR1 is MNHEY and CDR2 is SVGAGI. The CDR3 nucleotides read TGTGCCAGCAGTTTCTCCCTAGGCTCTGAGGCCAACGTCCTGACTTTC. It yields the protein CASSFSLGSEANVLTF.

As for this clonotype: Mismatch with germline at one junction end may stem from a read error. V usage is TRBV29-1 and J usage is TRBJ2-3; TRBD1 agrees at 7 bases. The CDR3 extends over 15 amino acids. The germline V gene has CDR1 SQVTM and CDR2 ANQGSEA. CDR3 sequence: CNVEVNRGVTDTQYF. CDR3 nucleotide sequence: TGTAACGTTGAAGTGAACAGGGGTGTCACAGATACGCAGTATTTT.

Note on this clonotype: One junction end disagrees with the germline gene, perhaps due to a read error. The V and J genes are TRBV29-1 and TRBJ1-2; no clear D gene. Germline V lookup: CDR1 SQVTM, CDR2 ANQGSEA. The CDR3 sequence is 11 residues long. In DNA, the CDR3 is TGCAGTGTTGTCCGGGAAAGCGGCTACACCTTC. It yields the protein CSVVRESGYTF.

On this clonotype: The junction shows a germline mismatch at one end, possibly a read error. This chain uses TRBV20-1 with TRBJ2-7, with a weak D call TRBD2 (6 bases). Germline V gene sequence: CDR1 DFQATT, CDR2 SNEGSKA (reference sequence). The CDR3 loop spans 13 amino acids. This chain's CDR3 is CSGLAENPFEQYF. CDR3 nucleotides: TGTAGTGGCTTAGCGGAGAATCCCTTCGAGCAGTACTTC.

To note about this clonotype: One end of the junction is discordant with germline, which a read error may explain. This sequence joins TRBV24-1 and TRBJ1-3; no clear D. This CDR3 contains 12 residues. Germline V CDR1 and CDR2: KGHDR, SFDVKD. CDR3: CVTSDAGNTIYF. The CDR3 DNA reads TGTGTCACCAGTGATGCTGGAAACACCATATATTTT.

The genes are TRBV7-3 and TRBJ2-1; D is unresolved. This CDR3 contains 13 residues. Trimming shortened V by 0 bases and J by 7 bases, and 7 bases separated the two germline ends. The germline CDR1 and CDR2 sequences are SGHTA and FQGTGA. The CDR3 DNA is TGTGCCAGCAGCTTAACGGGCGAAAATGAGCAGTTCTTC. The encoded protein is CASSLTGENEQFF.

On this clonotype: Mismatch with germline at one junction end may stem from a read error. V is TRBV20-1 and J is TRBJ2-1, with unresolved D. CDR3 size: 11 residues. Germline V gene data show CDR1 as DFQATT and CDR2 as SNEGSKA (reference sequence). The CDR3 loop reads CTAQIGDEQFF. CDR3 sequence (DNA): TGCACTGCTCAAATCGGCGACGAGCAGTTCTTC.

This clonotype was observed at least ten times. The chain uses TRBV5-1 and TRBJ2-1; possibly TRBD2 for D (6 bases). Germline V CDR1 and CDR2: SGHRS, YFSETQ. The CDR3 has 14 residues. Trimming cost V 0 bases and J 3 bases, with 7 bases left between them. The CDR3 DNA reads as TGCGCCAGCAGCTTGGGACTAGTCTACAATGAGCAGTTCTTC. This sequence encodes CASSLGLVYNEQFF.